The T cell receptor (beta chain) described here comes from a study of cytomegalovirus exposure and HLA in healthy donors (dated by TCRdb to about 2017). Background on the whole study: An earlier analysis of roughly 630 of the donors reported about 290 Gb of sequence data and 117 million unique TCR beta sequences from 150 million to 200 million T cells. An early release covering roughly 600 HLA-typed donors comprised approximately 300 gigabases of sequencing data and 65 million to 100 million unique TCR sequences. Donor age, sex, ethnicity and CMV serostatus were compiled alongside the repertoire data. Among about 400 genotyped donors of the cohort, an average of approximately 240,000 unique TCR beta nucleotide sequences was sequenced per donor, of which approximately 18% were non-productive. Along with the roughly 670-subject first cohort, a separate validation cohort of approximately 110 different subjects was used. In a later genetic analysis, genome-wide SNP genotypes for about three fifths of the roughly 670 donors were used, and that subset was treated as a discovery cohort. Typing coverage varied by locus: about 629-630 donors for A, B, C, DRB1 and DQB1; under 550 for DQA1; 606 for DPA1; roughly 450 for DPB1. Because of strong linkage in the cohort, five DR-DQ haplotypes were treated as single units for association and clustering. Of the 300 to 500 genotyped donors, approximately 80% were placed in the genetic ancestry cluster associated with self-reported Caucasian donors. The study aimed to test whether signatures of past pathogen exposure could be identified by cataloging public T cell receptors. To predict cytomegalovirus infection status, the study combined high-throughput TCR immunosequencing, statistical association of individual TCRs with disease status, and machine learning. To study patterns of TCR occurrence, a later analysis re-analyzed previously published TCR beta repertoires from 600 to 750 donors and added high-resolution HLA genotyping. The later analysis used no new phenotypic data to find candidate immune exposures, relying instead on TCR beta sequences and their occurrence across donors. HLA typing included class I and class II loci at four-digit resolution. An earlier analysis of 587 of the donors used high-throughput TCR beta sequencing to judge whether each TCR beta V gene segment behaved as functional or pseudogenic. The study used immunosequencing to profile the T cell repertoires of approximately 690 subjects and linked those repertoires to cytomegalovirus serostatus. All discovery cohort repertoires had been generated using a single sequencing platform. Beyond this particular receptor, the publication reports: Sequencing depth was assumed to be roughly uniform across donors in the presence/absence analyses, though that assumption may not hold. V-gene and J-gene trimming of TCR beta chains was associated with a missense DCLRE1C variant in a later genetic analysis, and the association was replicated in an independent cohort. In an earlier analysis of a few hundred of the donors, most TCR beta V segments were observed in productive rearrangements about 87% or about 30% of the time, broadly matching IMGT annotations. According to the authors, the approach could potentially be generalized to other disease states and immunological phenotypes. About 15 rarely observed V segments, including chromosome 9 orphons, were excluded from the earlier analysis of about 610 of the donors because counts were too low. Some IMGT-functional V segments, including TRBV6-2 and TRBV6-3, could not be distinguished by the 87-base-pair reads and were therefore excluded. Immune exposure information for the cohort was limited to CMV serostatus. The study gave a list of about 160 TCR beta chains associated with cytomegalovirus. The sequencing pipeline was judged likely to have produced a cluster of highly shared sequence variants as a technical artifact. According to a later genetic analysis, donors in an Asian-associated ancestry cluster had fewer N-insertions in productive TCRs than the approximately 670-donor mean. A further reported finding was that TCR beta sequences accurately predicted the HLA-A and HLA-B alleles for most subjects in the first cohort. Several of the top co-occurrence clusters appeared to be linked to parvovirus B19, influenza, CMV and Epstein-Barr virus, according to a later analysis. HLA typing was unavailable for some donors at each locus, so association tests used only the typed subset. In a later analysis, HLA-associated TCR beta chains were found to be more clonally expanded and to have lower generation probabilities than equally common non-associated chains. While some public TCRs were present in many individuals, most TCR sequences turned up only very rarely across donors. Strong co-occurrence of HLA alleles, especially DR and DQ, made assigning TCR associations to individual alleles difficult. In vitro tests confirmed that a few of the cytomegalovirus-associated TCR beta chains recognize cytomegalovirus antigens. In a later analysis, TCR association rates were found to vary across HLA loci, with the most associated TCRs seen for DRB1 alleles and the fewest for HLA-C alleles. A later analysis associated 17,000 or so TCR beta sequences with specific HLA alleles at a false discovery rate of 0.05. Linkage disequilibrium might explain the correlated functional status among segregating V segments, but an unknown experimental factor could not be ruled out. In this cohort, only TCR beta chains were sequenced, and detectable features were limited by the absence of alpha or paired-chain data. In a later analysis, most CMV-associated TCR beta chains were found to appear HLA-restricted, with HLA associations seemingly driven largely by CMV exposure. The classifier was reported to diagnose cytomegalovirus status with high specificity and sensitivity in both the original cohort and the validation cohort.

The cohort comprised several hundred healthy bone marrow donors. At the time of sampling, every cohort member was nominally healthy, though immune exposures that went unrecorded were likely present. The donor tested CMV seronegative, placing the donor among the 350 to 400 seronegative members of the cohort. A peripheral blood sample was provided by each donor, and peripheral blood mononuclear cells were used for TCR beta sequencing. Genomic DNA extraction from the blood cell samples was performed with the Qiagen DNeasy Blood Extraction Kit. The library was prepared using the immunoSEQ multiplex PCR assay. A mixture of 60 forward primers for TCR Vbeta segments and 13 reverse primers for TCR Jbeta segments was used in the multiplex PCR. Amplification of the CDR3 region of rearranged TCR beta genes was performed with a multiplex PCR assay on genomic DNA. The Illumina HiSeq System was used to sequence the amplified TCR beta libraries as 87-base-pair reads. Turning to the authors' computational methods: A later analysis tallied 80 million to 95 million unique TCR beta chains across the 550 to 850 repertoires, and some 10 million of those chains were shared by two or more donors. Raw reads were error-corrected and collapsed into unique sequences with a nearest-neighbor algorithm that merged closely related sequences to remove PCR and sequencing errors. To assign V, D and J gene segments, CDR3 sequences were aligned to IMGT reference sequences. Each retained sequence needed at least a six-nucleotide match to both a V gene segment and a J gene segment. A rearrangement was called productive if the CDR3 had no stop codons and remained in frame with V and J, and every other rearrangement was called non-productive. Following IMGT convention, CDR3 was defined as the stretch from the second conserved V-encoded cysteine up to the conserved J-encoded phenylalanine. The earlier analysis of 587 of the donors excluded sequences that lacked an unambiguous match to a single V gene segment. An earlier analysis of about 590 of the donors classified V segments as functional when productive rearrangements were above 56.7% and as segregating when the standard deviation between donors was above 5%. A statistical classification framework was developed to diagnose cytomegalovirus status using the catalog of TCR beta chain sequences. A later analysis assigned V and J genes by comparing TCR nucleotide sequences with IMGT/GENE-DB human TR gene sequences. A later analysis assigned CDR3 sequences and most-parsimonious VDJ recombination scenarios with the TCRdist pipeline. In a later analysis, each TCR beta chain was defined by its CDR3 amino acid sequence together with its V-gene family, and reads lacking a unique V-gene family were excluded. A later analysis removed over 500 highly shared, low-generation-probability nucleotide sequences to deal with suspected cross-contamination and a sequencing artifact. In a later analysis, a clonal expansion index was calculated for each public chain from normalized within-repertoire ranks of inferred template counts. Generation probabilities in a later analysis came from a VDJ recombination model fitted to out-of-frame rearrangements, and those results were checked against IGoR. In a later analysis, hypergeometric tests were used to score TCR-TCR, TCR-HLA and TCR-CMV co-occurrence, with a repertoire-size bias correction applied to TCR pairs. False discovery rates were estimated in a later analysis by permuting HLA or CMV assignments 20 times. In a later analysis, co-occurring TCRs were grouped with DBSCAN, and TCRdist sequence similarity was added when clustering was performed within HLA-allele-positive subsets. Repertoires with fewer than 30,000 or more than 120,000 public chains, plus five repertoires with anomalous nucleotide sharing, were excluded from co-occurrence clustering. Held by TCRdb, this immuneACCESS table contains in-frame sequences only and omits some clones. Under half of the omission traces to an unresolved V gene where checked; the cause of the rest is unknown. D and trimming were read from the DNA, whereas the V and J calls and clone size are those reported in that table. Counted in this sample were around 33,000 clones; roughly 90% of them appeared once. Under 3.5% of the sample is in the top ten clones.

On this clone: No antigen is known for it. One base away there is no much larger clone; base qualities are not given.

V loses 1 base at its end and J loses 4 bases; junction bases beyond the gene matches: 1. Its CDR3 holds 15 amino acids, cysteine through phenylalanine. Of all the DNA, just the CDR3 is kept, 45 bases in frame from base 1. From the germline V gene, CDR1 is SGHTA and CDR2 is FQGNSA. The chain links TRBV7-2 with TRBJ2-5; 12 of the junction bases match TRBD2. Source material: PBMCs. This TCR was sampled from a woman in her late teens or twenties in good health and CMV-seronegative. In nucleotide form, the sequence is TGTGCCAGCAGCTTAGTGGGACTAGCGGGAGAGACCCAGTACTTC. This translates into CASSLVGLAGETQYF.